The 2 T cell receptor beta chains below were found in one sample sequenced in a study of blood T cell repertoires in COVID-19. Generated by immunoSEQ multiplex PCR, the TCRdb table keeps only in-frame clones and is missing some. The top ten hold 15% to 20% of the sample, which has around 68,000 clones, around 87% seen once. The sample comprised peripheral blood. The receptor set was obtained from a man aged 35 to 55 with COVID-19, enrolled during active disease.

The chain has TRBV3-1 (or the pseudogene TRBV3-2) and TRBJ2-3; 7 positions agree with TRBD2. V lost 3 bases and J lost 3; bases outside the gene matches: 6. Germline V gene sequence: CDR1 LGHDT, CDR2 YNNKEL (reference sequence). The CDR3 covers 15 residues. The DNA of the CDR3 is TGTGCCAGCAGCCACCCAGCGGGGAGGACAGATACGCAGTATTTT. Translating gives CASSHPAGRTDTQYF.

The CDR3 here is CASSVDRRGSGGHSYNEQFF. CDR3 nucleotides: TGTGCCAGCAGCGTAGATCGTCGGGGTAGCGGGGGGCACTCCTACAATGAGCAGTTCTTC. This chain links TRBV9 with TRBJ2-1, with 10 bases matching TRBD2. Germline trimming cut 0 bases from V and 0 bases from J; bases unmatched to any gene: 12. CDR1 is SGDLS, CDR2 YYNGEE, per germline. This CDR3 region has 20 residues.